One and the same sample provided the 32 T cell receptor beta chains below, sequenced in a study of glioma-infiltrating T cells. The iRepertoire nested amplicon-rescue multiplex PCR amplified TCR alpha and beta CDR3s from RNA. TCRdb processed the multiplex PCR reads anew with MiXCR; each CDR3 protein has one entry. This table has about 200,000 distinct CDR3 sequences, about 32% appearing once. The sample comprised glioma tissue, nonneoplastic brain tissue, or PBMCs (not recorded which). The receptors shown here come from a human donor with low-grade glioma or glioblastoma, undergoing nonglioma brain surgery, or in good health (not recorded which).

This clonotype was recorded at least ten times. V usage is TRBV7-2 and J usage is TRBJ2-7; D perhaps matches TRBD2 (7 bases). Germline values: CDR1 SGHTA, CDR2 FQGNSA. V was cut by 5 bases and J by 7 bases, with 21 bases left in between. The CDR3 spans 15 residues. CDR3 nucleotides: TGTGCCAGCAGCCTAGATAGTCGGGGGGCGCGTGAGCAGTACTTC. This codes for CASSLDSRGAREQYF.

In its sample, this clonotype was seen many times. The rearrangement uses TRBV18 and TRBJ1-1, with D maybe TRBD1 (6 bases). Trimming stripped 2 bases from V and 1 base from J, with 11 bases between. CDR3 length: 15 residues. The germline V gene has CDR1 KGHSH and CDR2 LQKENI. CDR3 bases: TGTGCCAGCTCACCAAGTCAACAGGGGAACACTGAAGCTTTCTTT. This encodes CASSPSQQGNTEAFF. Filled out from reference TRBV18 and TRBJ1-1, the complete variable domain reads NAGVMQNPRHLVRRRGQEARLRCSPMKGHSHVYWYRQLPEEGLKFMVYLQKENIIDESGMPKERFSAEFPKEGPSILRIQQVVRGDSAAYFCASSPSQQGNTEAFFGQGTRLTVV.

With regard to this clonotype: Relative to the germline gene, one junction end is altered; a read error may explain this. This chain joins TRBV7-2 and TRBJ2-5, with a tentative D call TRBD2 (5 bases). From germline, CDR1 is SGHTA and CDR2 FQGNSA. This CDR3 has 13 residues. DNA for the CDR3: TGTGCCATCAGCTTGGAGGTTCGAGAGACCCAGTACTTC. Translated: CAISLEVRETQYF.

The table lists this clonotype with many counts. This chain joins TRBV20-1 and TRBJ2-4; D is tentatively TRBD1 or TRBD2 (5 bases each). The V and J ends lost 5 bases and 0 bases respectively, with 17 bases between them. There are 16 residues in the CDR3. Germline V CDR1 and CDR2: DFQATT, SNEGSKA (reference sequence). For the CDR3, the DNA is TGCAGTGCTCCACCCCCGAGGGGAGAAGCCAAAAACATTCAGTACTTC. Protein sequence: CSAPPPRGEAKNIQYF.

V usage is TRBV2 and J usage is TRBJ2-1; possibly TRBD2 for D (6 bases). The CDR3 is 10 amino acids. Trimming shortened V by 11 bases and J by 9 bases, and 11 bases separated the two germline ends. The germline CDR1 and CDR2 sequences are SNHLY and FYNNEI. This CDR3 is CAWLGGEQFF. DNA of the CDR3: TGTGCCTGGTTGGGAGGTGAGCAGTTCTTC.

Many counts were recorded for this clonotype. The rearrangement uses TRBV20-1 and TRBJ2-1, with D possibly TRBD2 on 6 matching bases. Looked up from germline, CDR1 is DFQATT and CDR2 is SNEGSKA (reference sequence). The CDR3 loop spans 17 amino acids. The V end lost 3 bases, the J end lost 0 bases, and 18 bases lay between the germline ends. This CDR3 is CSARGGLGRSSYNEQFF. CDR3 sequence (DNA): TGCAGTGCTAGGGGGGGTTTGGGACGGAGCTCCTACAATGAGCAGTTCTTC.

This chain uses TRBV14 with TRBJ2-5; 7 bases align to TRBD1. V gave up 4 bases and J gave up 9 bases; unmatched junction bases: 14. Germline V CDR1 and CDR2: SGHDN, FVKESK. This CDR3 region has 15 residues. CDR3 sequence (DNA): TGTGCCAGCAGCCTCCGGGACAGCGGTATTGGGGCCCAGTACTTC. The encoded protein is CASSLRDSGIGAQYF.

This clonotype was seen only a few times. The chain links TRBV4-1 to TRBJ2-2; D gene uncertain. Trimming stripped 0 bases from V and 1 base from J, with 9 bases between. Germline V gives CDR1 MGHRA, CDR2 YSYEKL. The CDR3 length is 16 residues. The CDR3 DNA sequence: TGCGCCAGCAGCCAAGATGAACTTCGGAACACCGGGGAGCTGTTTTTT. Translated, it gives CASSQDELRNTGELFF.

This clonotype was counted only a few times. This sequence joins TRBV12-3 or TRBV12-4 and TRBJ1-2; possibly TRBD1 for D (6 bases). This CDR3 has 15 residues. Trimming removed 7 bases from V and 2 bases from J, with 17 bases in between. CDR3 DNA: TGTGCCAGCACTTCATGGGGAGGGGGGAACTATGGCTACACCTTC. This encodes CASTSWGGGNYGYTF.

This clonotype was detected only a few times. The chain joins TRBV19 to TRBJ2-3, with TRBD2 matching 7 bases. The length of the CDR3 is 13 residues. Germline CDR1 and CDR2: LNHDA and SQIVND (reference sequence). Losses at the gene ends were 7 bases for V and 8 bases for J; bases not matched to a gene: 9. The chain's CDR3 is CASTEGRGGTQYF. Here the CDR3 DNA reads TGTGCCAGTACCGAAGGGAGGGGCGGTACGCAGTATTTT.

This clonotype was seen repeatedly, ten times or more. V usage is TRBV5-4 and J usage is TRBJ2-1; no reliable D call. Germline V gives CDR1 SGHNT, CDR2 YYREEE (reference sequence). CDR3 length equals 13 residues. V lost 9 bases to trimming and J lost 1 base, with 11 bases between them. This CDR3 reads CATATQSYNEQFF. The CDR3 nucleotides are TGTGCCACCGCGACTCAATCCTACAATGAGCAGTTCTTC. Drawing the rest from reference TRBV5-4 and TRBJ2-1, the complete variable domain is ETGVTQSPTHLIKTRGQQVTLRCSSQSGHNTVSWYQQALGQGPQFIFQYYREEENGRGNFPPRFSGLQFPNYSSELNVNALELDDSALYLCATATQSYNEQFFGPGTRLTVL.

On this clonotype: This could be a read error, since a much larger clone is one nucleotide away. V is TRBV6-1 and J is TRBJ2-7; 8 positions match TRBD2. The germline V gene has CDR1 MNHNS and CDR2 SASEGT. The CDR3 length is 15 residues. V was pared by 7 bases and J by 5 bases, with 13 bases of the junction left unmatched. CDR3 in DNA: TGTGCCAGCAACCTCCCTAGCGGGCTCAGTGACGAGCAGTACTTC. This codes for CASNLPSGLSDEQYF.

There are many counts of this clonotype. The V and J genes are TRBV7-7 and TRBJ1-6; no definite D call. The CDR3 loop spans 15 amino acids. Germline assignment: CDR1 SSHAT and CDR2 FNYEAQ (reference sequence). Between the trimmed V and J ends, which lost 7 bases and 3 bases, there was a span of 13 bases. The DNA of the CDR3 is TGTGCCAGCATTTTTTCACGGATCTATAATTCACCCCTCCACTTT. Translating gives CASIFSRIYNSPLHF.

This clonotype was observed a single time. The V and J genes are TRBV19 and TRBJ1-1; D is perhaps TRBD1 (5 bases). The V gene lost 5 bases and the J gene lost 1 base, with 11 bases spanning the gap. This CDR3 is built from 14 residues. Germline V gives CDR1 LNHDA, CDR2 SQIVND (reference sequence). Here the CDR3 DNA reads TGTGCCAGTAGTTTCACCGGGGCGAACACTGAAGCTTTCTTT. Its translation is CASSFTGANTEAFF.

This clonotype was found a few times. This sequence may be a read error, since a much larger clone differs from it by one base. CDR3 coding DNA: TGTGCCAGCAGCCATCTAGCGGGAGGACATGAGCAGCTCTTC. This encodes CASSHLAGGHEQLF. The rearrangement uses TRBV3-1 and TRBJ2-1; 11 bases are a match to TRBD2. The CDR3 contains 14 residues. Germline lookup yields CDR1 LGHDT and CDR2 YNNKEL (reference sequence).

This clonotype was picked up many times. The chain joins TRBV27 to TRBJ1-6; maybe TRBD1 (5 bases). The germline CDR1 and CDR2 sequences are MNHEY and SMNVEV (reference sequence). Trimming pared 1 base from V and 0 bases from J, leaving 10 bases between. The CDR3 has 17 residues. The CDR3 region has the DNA TGTGCCAGCAGTTTATTGGGGGGGAGCTCCTATAATTCACCCCTCCACTTT. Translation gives CASSLLGGSSYNSPLHF.

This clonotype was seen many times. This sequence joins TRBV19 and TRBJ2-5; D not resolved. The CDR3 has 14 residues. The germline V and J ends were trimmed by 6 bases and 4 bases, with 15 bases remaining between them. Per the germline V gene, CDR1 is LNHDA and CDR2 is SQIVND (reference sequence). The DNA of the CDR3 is TGTGCCAGTAGCACCCCTCGAGCCCGAGAGACCCAGTACTTC. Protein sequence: CASSTPRARETQYF.

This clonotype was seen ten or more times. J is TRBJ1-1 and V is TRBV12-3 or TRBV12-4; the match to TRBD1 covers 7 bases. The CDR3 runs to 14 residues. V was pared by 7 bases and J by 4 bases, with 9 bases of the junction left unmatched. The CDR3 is CASTRQGLGTEAFF. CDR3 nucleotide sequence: TGTGCCAGCACCAGACAGGGTTTGGGCACTGAAGCTTTCTTT.

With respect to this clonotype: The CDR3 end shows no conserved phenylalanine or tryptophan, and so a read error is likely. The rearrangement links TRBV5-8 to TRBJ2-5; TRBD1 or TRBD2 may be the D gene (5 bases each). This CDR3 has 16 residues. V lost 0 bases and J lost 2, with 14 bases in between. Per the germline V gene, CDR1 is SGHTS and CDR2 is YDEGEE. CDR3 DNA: TGTGCCAGCAGCTTGGGGACTGGGGCAGGGCAAGAGACCCAGTACCTC. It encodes CASSLGTGAGQETQYL.

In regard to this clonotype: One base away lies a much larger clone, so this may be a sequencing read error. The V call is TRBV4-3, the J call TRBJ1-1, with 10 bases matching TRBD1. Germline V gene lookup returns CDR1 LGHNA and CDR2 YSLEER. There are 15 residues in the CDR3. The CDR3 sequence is CASSQVGQGYTKAFF. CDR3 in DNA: TGCGCCAGCAGCCAGGTGGGACAGGGGTACACTAAAGCTTTCTTT.

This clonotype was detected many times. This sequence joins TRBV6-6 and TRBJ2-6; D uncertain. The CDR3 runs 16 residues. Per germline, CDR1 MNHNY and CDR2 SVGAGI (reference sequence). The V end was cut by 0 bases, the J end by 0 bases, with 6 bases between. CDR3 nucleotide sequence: TGTGCCAGCAGTTACTCTTCTAGCTCTGGGGCCAACGTCCTGACTTTC. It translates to CASSYSSSSGANVLTF.

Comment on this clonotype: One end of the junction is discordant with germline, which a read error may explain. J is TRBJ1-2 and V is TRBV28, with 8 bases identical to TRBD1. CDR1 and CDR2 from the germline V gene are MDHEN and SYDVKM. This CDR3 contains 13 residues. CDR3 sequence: CASSPGQGCGYTF. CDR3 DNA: TGTGCTAGCAGTCCCGGACAGGGATGCGGCTACACCTTC.

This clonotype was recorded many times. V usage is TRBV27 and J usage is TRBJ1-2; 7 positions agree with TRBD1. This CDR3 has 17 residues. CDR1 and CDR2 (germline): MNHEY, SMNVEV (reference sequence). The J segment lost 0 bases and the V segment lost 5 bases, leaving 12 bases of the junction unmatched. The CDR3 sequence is CASSTYRGEPANYGYTF. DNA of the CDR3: TGTGCCAGCAGTACCTACAGGGGCGAACCCGCTAACTATGGCTACACCTTC.

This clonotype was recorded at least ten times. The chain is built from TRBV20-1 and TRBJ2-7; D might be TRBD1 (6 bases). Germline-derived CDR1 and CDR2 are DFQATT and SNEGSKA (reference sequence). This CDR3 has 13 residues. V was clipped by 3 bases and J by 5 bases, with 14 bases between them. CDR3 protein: CSARDSRSHEQYF. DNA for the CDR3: TGCAGTGCTAGGGACAGTCGATCCCACGAGCAGTACTTC.

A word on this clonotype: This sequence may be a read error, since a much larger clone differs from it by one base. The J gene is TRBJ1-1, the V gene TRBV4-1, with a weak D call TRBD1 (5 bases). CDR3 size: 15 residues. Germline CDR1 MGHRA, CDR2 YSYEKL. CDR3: CASSQDGQGKVEASF. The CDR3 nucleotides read TGCGCCAGCAGCCAAGATGGTCAGGGAAAGGTCGAAGCTTCCTTT.

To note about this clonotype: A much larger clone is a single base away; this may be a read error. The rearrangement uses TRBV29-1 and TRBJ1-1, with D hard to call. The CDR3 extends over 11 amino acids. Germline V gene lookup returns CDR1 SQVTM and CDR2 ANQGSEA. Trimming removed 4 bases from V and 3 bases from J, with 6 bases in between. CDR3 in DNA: TGCAGCGTTGGAGAGGACACTGAAGCTTTCTTT. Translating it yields CSVGEDTEAFF.

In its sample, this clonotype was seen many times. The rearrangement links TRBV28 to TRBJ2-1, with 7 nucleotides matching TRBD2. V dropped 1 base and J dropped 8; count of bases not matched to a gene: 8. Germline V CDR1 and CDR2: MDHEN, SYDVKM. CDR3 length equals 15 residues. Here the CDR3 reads CASSLFRTRSDEQFF. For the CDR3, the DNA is TGTGCCAGCAGTTTATTTCGGACTAGAAGTGATGAGCAGTTCTTC.

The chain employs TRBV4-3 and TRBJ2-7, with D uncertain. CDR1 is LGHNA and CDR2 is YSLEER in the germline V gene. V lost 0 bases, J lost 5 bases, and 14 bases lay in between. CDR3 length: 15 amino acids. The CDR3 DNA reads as TGCGCCAGCAGCCAAGACGAGCCAGCGTACAACGAGCAGTACTTC. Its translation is CASSQDEPAYNEQYF.

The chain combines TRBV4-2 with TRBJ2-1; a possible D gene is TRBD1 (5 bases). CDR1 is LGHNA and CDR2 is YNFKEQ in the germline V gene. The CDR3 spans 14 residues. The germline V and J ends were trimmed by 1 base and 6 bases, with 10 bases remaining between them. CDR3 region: CASSQAATGNEQFF. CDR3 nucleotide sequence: TGTGCCAGCAGCCAAGCGGCAACAGGCAATGAGCAGTTCTTC.

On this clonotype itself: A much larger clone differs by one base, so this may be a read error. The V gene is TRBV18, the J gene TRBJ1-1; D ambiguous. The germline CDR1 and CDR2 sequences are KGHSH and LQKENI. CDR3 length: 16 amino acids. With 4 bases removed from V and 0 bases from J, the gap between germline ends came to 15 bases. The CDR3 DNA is TGTGCCAGCTCACTGACGGTTGGGAGAATGAACACTGAAGCTTTCTTT. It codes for CASSLTVGRMNTEAFF.

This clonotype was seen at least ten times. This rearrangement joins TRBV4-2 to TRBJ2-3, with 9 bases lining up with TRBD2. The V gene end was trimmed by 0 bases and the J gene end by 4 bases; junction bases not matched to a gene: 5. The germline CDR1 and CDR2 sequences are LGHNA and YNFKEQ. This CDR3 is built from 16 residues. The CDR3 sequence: CASSQDPSGNADTQYF. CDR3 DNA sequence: TGTGCCAGCAGCCAAGATCCTAGCGGGAATGCAGATACGCAGTATTTT.

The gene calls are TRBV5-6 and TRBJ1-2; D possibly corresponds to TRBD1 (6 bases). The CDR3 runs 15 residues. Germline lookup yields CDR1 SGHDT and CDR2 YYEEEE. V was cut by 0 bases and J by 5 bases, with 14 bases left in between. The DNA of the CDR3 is TGTGCCAGCAGCTTGGGAGGACAGAAAGGGTATGGCTACACCTTC. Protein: CASSLGGQKGYGYTF.